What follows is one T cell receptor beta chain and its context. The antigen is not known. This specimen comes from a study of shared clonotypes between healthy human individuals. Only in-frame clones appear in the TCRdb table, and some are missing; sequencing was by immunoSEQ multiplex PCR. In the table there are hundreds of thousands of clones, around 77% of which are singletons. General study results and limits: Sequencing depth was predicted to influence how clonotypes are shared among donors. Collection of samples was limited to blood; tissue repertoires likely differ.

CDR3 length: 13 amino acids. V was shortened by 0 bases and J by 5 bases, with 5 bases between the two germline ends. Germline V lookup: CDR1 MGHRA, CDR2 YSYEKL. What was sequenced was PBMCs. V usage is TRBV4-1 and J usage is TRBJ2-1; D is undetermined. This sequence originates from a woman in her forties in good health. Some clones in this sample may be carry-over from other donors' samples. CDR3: CASSQDPDNEQFF. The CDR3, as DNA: TGCGCCAGCAGCCAAGATCCCGACAATGAGCAGTTCTTC.